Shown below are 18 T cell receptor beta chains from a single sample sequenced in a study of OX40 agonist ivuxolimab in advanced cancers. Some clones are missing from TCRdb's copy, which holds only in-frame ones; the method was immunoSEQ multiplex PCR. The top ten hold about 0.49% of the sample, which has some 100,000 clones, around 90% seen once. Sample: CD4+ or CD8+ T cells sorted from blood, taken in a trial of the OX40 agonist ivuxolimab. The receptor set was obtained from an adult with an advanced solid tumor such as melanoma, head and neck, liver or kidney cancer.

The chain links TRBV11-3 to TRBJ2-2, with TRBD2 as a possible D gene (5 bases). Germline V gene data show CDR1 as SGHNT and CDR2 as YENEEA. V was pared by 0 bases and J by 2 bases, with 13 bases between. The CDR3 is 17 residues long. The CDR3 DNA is TGTGCCAGCAGCTTAGAGTTTAGAGGGAAAAACACCGGGGAGCTGTTTTTT. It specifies CASSLEFRGKNTGELFF.

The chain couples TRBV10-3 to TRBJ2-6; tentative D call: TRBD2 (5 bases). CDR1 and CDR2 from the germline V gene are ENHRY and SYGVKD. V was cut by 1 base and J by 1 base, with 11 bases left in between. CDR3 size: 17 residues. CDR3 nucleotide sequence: TGTGCCATCAGTGAGTACGGGATGGGGTCTGGGGCCAACGTCCTGACTTTC. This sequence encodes CAISEYGMGSGANVLTF.

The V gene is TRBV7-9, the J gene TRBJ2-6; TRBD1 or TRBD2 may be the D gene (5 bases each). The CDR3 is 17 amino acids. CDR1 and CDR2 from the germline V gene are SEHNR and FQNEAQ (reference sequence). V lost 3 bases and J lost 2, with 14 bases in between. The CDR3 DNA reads TGTGCCAGCAGCTTGTTAAGGGGAGAAACTGGGGCCAACGTCCTGACTTTC. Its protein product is CASSLLRGETGANVLTF.

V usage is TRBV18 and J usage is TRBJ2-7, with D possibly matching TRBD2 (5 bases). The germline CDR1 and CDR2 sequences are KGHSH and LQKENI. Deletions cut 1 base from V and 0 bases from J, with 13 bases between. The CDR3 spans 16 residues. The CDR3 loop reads CASSPLAWTSSYEQYF. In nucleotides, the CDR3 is TGTGCCAGCTCACCACTGGCGTGGACTTCCTCCTACGAGCAGTACTTC.

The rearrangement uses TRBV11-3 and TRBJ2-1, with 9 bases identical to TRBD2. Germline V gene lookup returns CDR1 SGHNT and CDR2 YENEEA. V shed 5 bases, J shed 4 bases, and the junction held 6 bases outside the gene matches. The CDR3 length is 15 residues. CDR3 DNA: TGTGCCAGCAGCCGTAGCGGGAGCGCTTACAATGAGCAGTTCTTC. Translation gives CASSRSGSAYNEQFF. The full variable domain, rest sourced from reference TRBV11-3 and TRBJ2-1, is EAGVVQSPRYKIIEKKQPVAFWCNPISGHNTLYWYLQNLGQGPELLIRYENEEAVDDSQLPKDRFSAERLKGVDSTLKIQPAELGDSAVYLCASSRSGSAYNEQFFGPGTRLTVL.

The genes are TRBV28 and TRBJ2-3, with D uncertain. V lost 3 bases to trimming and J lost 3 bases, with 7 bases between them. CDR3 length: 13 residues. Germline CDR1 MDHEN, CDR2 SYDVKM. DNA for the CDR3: TGTGCCAGCAGTTTGAGCGAGACAGATACGCAGTATTTT. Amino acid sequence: CASSLSETDTQYF.

CDR3 DNA sequence: TGTGCCAGCAGTTATACAGGGGGCGTCTACGAGCAGTACTTC. Its translation is CASSYTGGVYEQYF. The chain joins TRBV5-8 to TRBJ2-7; 9 bases line up with TRBD1. The length of the CDR3 is 14 residues. Germline CDR1 is SGHTS and CDR2 is YDEGEE. The J segment lost 3 bases and the V segment lost 5 bases, leaving 6 bases of the junction unmatched.

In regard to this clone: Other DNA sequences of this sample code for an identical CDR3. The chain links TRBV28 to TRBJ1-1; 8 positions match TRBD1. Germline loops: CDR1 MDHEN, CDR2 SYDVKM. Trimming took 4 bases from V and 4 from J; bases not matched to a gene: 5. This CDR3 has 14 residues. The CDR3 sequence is CASSSGQGSTEAFF. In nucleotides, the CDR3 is TGTGCCAGCAGTTCTGGACAGGGTAGCACTGAAGCTTTCTTT.

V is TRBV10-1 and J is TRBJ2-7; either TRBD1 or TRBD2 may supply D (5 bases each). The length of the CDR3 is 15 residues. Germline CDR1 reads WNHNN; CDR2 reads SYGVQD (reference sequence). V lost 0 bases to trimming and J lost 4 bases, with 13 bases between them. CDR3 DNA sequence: TGCGCCAGCAGTGAGTCACCGGGGCGGTGGTACGAGCAGTACTTC. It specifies CASSESPGRWYEQYF.

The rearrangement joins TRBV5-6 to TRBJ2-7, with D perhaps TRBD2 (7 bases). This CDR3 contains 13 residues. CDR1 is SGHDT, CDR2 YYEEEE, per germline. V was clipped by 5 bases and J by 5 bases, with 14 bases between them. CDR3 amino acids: CASRLGGAHEQYF. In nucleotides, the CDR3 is TGTGCCAGCAGACTGGGGGGGGCCCACGAGCAGTACTTC.

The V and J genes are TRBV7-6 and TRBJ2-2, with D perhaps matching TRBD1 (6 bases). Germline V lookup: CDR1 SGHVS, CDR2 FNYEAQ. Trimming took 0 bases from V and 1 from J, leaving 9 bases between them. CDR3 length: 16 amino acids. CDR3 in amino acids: CASSLAQGGNTGELFF. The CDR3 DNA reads TGTGCCAGCAGCTTAGCACAGGGTGGGAACACCGGGGAGCTGTTTTTT.

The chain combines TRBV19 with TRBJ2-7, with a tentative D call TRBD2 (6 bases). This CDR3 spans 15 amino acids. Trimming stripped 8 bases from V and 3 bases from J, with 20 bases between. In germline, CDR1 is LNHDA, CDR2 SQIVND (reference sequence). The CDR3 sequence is CASRPRRGGNYEQYF. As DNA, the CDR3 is TGTGCCAGTCGACCTAGGAGGGGCGGGAACTACGAGCAGTACTTC.

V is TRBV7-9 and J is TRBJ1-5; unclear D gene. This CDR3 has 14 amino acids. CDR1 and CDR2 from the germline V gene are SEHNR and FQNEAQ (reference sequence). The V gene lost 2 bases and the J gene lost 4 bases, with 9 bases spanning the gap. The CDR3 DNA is TGTGCCAGCAGCTTATTTGGTGGTAATCAGCCCCAGCATTTT. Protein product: CASSLFGGNQPQHF.

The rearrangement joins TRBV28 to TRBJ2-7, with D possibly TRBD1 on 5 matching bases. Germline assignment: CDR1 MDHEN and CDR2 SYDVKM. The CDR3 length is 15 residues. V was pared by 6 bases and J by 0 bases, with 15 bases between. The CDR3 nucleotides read TGTGCCAGCAGCCACAGGTCCCTACTCTCCTACGAGCAGTACTTC. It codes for CASSHRSLLSYEQYF.

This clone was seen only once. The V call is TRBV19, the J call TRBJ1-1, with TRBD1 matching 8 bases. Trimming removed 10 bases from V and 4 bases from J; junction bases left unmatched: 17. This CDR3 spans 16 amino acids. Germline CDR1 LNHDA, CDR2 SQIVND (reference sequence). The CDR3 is CAISPRGQGARTEAFF. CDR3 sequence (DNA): TGTGCCATCTCCCCCAGGGGGCAGGGGGCTCGCACTGAAGCTTTCTTT.

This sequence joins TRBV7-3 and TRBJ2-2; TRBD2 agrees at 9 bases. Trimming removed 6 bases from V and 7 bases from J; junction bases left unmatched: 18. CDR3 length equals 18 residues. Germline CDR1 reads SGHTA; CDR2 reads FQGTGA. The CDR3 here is CASRPMSGRNHGIGELFF. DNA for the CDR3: TGTGCCAGCAGGCCCATGAGCGGGAGGAACCACGGGATCGGGGAGCTGTTTTTT.

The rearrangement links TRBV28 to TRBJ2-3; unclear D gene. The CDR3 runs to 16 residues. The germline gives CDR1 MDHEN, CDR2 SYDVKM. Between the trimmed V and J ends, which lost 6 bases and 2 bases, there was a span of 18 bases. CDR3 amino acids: CASSSLSRTYTDTQYF. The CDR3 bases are TGTGCCAGCAGCTCCCTTTCTAGGACCTACACAGATACGCAGTATTTT.

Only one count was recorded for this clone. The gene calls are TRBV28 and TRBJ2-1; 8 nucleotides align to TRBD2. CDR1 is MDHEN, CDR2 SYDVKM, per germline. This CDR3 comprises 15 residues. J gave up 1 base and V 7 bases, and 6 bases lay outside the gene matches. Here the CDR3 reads CASTPGGRSYNEQFF. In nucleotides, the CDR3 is TGTGCCAGCACCCCGGGAGGGAGGTCCTACAATGAGCAGTTCTTC.